This T cell receptor beta chain was identified in a study of early T cells in non-severe SARS-CoV-2 infection. Overall study results and limits: A preference for anti-spike CD8 responses marked VDJdb matching, which missed private and CD4 specificities.

This clonotype turned up a few times. Its antigen is not identified. Each CDR3 protein gets one entry after TCRdb re-called the 5' RACE reads with MiXCR. The repertoire consists of tens of thousands of distinct CDR3 sequences, with 3.5% to 5% occurring once and the leading ten covering roughly 17%. The CDR3 is made up of 16 amino acids. Per germline, CDR1 SGHTA and CDR2 FQGNSA. V dropped 6 bases and J dropped 6 bases, with 21 bases sitting between them. The receptor was isolated from an adult who was a healthcare worker with PCR-confirmed SARS-CoV-2 infection or an uninfected control (not recorded which). The chain links TRBV7-2 to TRBJ2-1, with D perhaps given as TRBD1 or TRBD2 (5 bases each). Sequencing used whole blood. CDR3 region: CASSSTPGPRGNEQFF. DNA of the CDR3: TGTGCCAGCAGTTCAACGCCGGGACCAAGGGGCAATGAGCAGTTCTTC.